This T cell receptor (beta chain) comes out of a study of T cells in Graves' hyperthyroidism and ophthalmopathy. Germline lookup yields CDR1 DFQATT and CDR2 SNEGSKA (reference sequence). The CDR3 loop spans 19 amino acids. Study-wide results and caveats: Most thyroid clonotypes with frequency above 0.001 were detected in blood. In the analysis, a 13 V-J model separated ophthalmopathy from stable hyperthyroidism.

The TCR beta CDR3 regions underwent amplification using RNA transcripts as the source. TCR CDR3 underwent first-round RT-PCR with the HTBI primer set. MiXCR, applied by TCRdb to the multiplex PCR reads, yields one record per CDR3 protein. The sample has some 740,000 distinct CDR3 sequences; around 13% are singletons. This clonotype showed up many times. Its antigen remains unidentified. Mismatch with germline at one junction end may stem from a read error. If no ophthalmopathy progression occurred within 18 months, Graves' hyperthyroidism was stable. PBMCs were collected from an approximately 10 ml volume of fresh peripheral blood.

The chain couples TRBV20-1 to TRBJ2-7; 10 positions match TRBD2. The sample consisted of blood. The receptor was derived from a woman under 30 with Graves' hyperthyroidism. In DNA form, the CDR3 reads TGCAGTGCTGGAGATCTGAGCGGGAGGGGTGGATTAGAATCCTACGAGCAGTACTTC. This translates into CSAGDLSGRGGLESYEQYF.